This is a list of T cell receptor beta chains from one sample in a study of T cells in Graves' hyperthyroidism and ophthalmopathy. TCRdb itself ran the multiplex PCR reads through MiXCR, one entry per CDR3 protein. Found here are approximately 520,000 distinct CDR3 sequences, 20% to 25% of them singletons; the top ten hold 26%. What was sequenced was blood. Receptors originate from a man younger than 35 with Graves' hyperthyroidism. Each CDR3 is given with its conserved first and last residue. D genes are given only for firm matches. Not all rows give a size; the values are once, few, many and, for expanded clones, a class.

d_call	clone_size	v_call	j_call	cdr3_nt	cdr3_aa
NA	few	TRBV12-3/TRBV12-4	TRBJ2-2	TGTGCCAGCAACCCGGACGGTACCGGGGAGCTGTTTTTT	CASNPDGTGELFF
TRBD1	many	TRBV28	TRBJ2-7	TGTGCCAGCAGTCCACTTGATCCTCGGACAGGGGAATACGAGCAGTACTTC	CASSPLDPRTGEYEQYF
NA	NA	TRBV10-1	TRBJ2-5	TGCGCCAGCAGAATTGACTACAGGTGGGGGGAGACCCAGTACTTC	CASRIDYRWGETQYF
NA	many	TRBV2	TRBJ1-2	TGTGCCAGCAGTCCCGCGCAGAATACTAACTATGGCTACACCTTC	CASSPAQNTNYGYTF
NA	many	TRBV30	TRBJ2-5	TGTGCCTGGAGTACCCCCGGGGGAGAGACCCAGTACTTC	CAWSTPGGETQYF
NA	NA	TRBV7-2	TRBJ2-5	TGTGCCAGCACCCTACGGGGTGGGGGTGGAGAGACCCAGTACTTC	CASTLRGGGGETQYF
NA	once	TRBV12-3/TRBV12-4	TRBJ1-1	TGTGCCAGCAGTTTATCCCTCGGACAGAGGATGAACACTGAAGCTTTCTTT	CASSLSLGQRMNTEAFF
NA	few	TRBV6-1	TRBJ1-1	TGTGCCAGCAGTCGAAGTGGTACTGAAGCTTTCTTT	CASSRSGTEAFF
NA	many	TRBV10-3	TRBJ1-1	TGTGCCATCAGTGACCGATACACTGAAGCTTTCTTT	CAISDRYTEAFF
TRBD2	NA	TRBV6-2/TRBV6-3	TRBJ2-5	TGTGCCAGCAGTAACCCTGTGAGAAGGCTAGCGGGAGAACAAGAGACCCAGTACTTC	CASSNPVRRLAGEQETQYF
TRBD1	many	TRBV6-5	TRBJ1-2	TGTGCCAGCAGTTACGTGCCGGGACAGAGATATGGCTACACCTTC	CASSYVPGQRYGYTF
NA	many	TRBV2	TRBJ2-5	TGTGCCAGCAGCACAGAAGAGACCCAGTACTTC	CASSTEETQYF
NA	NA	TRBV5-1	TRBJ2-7	TGCGCCAGCAGCCCTGCCGGGGCGGGAGAGCAGTACTTC	CASSPAGAGEQYF
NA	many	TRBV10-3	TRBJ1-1	TGTGCCATCAGCAGTACCCGACATTCTAACACTGAAGCTTTCTTT	CAISSTRHSNTEAFF
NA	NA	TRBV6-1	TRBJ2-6	TGTGCCAGCAGCCCCGGGGGAGGACCAGGTGGGGCCAACGTCCTGACTTTC	CASSPGGGPGGANVLTF
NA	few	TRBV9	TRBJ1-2	TGTGCCAGCAGCGACCCCAGGGGTTATGGCTACACCTTC	CASSDPRGYGYTF
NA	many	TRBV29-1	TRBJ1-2	TGCAGCGCCGGAGACGTGGACTATTATGGCTACACCTTC	CSAGDVDYYGYTF
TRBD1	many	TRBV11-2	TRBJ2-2	TGTGCCAGCAAAACTCCGGGACAGGGCCTCACCGGGGAGCTGTTTTTT	CASKTPGQGLTGELFF
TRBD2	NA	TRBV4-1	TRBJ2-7	TGCGCCAGCAGCTCCCGGGTGGGGGAGGGATACGAGCAGTACTTC	CASSSRVGEGYEQYF
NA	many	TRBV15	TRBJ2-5	TGTGCCACCAGCAGAGAGGCGACGTTGCACCAAGAGACCCAGTACTTC	CATSREATLHQETQYF
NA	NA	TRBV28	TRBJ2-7	TGTGCCAGCAGTTCCATGGCCGGGACCACCTCCTACGAGCAGTACTTC	CASSSMAGTTSYEQYF
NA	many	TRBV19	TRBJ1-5	TGTGCCAGTAGTATGTACACAGATAGTCAGCCCCAGCATTTT	CASSMYTDSQPQHF
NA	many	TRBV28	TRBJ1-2	TGTGCCAGCAGTTTAATAACAGGGCGCTATGGCTACACCTTC	CASSLITGRYGYTF
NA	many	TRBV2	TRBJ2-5	TGTGCCAGCAGTGAAACTCCAGGGGGGCCAGGAGAGACCCAGTACTTC	CASSETPGGPGETQYF
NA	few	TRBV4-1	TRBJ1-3	TGCGCCAGCAGCCAAGACTCGGGGAATCCTGGAAACACCATATATTTT	CASSQDSGNPGNTIYF
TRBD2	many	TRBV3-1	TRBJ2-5	TGTGCCAGCAGCCCTCCTGGGCGGGGGACAGAGACCCAGTACTTC	CASSPPGRGTETQYF
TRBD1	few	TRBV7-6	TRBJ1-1	TGTGCCAGCAGCTACCAGACAGGGTTGAACACTGAAGCTTTCTTT	CASSYQTGLNTEAFF
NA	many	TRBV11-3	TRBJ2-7	TGTGCCAGCAGCCCCCGCGGGCTGGACGAGCAGTACTTC	CASSPRGLDEQYF
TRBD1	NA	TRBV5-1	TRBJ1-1	TGCGCCAGCAGCAACAGGGGGGGGGACACTGAAGCTTTCTTT	CASSNRGGDTEAFF
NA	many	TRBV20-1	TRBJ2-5	TGCAGTGCTAAGACTACAGGGACAGAGACCCAGTACTTC	CSAKTTGTETQYF
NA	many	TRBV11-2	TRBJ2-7	TGTGCCAGCAGCAGACGGGGGGCGTCCTACGAGCAGTACTTC	CASSRRGASYEQYF
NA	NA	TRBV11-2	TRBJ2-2	TGTGCCAGCAGCTTGTCCGGGACTCCCCCATTGGGCGGGGAGCTGTTTTTT	CASSLSGTPPLGGELFF
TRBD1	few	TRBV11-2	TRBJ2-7	TGTGCCAGCAGCCACGGACAGGGGGGGGAGCAGTACTTC	CASSHGQGGEQYF
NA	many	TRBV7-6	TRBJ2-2	TGTGCCAGCAGCGGGACAACGAACACCGGGGAGCTGTTTTTT	CASSGTTNTGELFF
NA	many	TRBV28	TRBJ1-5	TGTGCCAGCAAAACAGCTTATAGCAATCAGCCCCAGCATTTT	CASKTAYSNQPQHF
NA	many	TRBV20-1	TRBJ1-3	TGCAGTGCTAGAGATAACTCTGGAAACACCATATATTTT	CSARDNSGNTIYF
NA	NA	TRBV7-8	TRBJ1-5	TGTGCCAGCAGCGTAGATGGGGGCGTCCAGCCCCAGCATTTT	CASSVDGGVQPQHF
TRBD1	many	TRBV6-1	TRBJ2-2	TGTGCCCGCCGGGACAGGGACACCGGGGAGCTGTTTTTT	CARRDRDTGELFF
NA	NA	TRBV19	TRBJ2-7	TGTGCCAGTAGTATCTCCGAGGATAGTTCCTACGAGCAGTACTTC	CASSISEDSSYEQYF
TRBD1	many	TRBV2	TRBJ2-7	TGTGCCACCACTATGATCGGGACAGGGATTCGGTACGAGCAGTACTTC	CATTMIGTGIRYEQYF
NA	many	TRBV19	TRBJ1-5	TGTGCCAGTAGTATCGAGGCAGGACTTAGCAATCAGCCCCAGCATTTT	CASSIEAGLSNQPQHF
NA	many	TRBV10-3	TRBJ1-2	TGTGCCATCAGTCCGACTTTTTATGGCTACACCTTC	CAISPTFYGYTF
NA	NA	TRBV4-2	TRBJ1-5	TGTGCCAGCAGCCCCCGGGCCGGGGTTCCCCCTTATAGCAATCAGCCCCAGCATTTT	CASSPRAGVPPYSNQPQHF
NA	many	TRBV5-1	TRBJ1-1	TGCGCCAGCAGCTTGGCCTCGGTGAACACTGAAGCTTTCTTT	CASSLASVNTEAFF
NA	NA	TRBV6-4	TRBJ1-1	TGTGCCAGCAGTGAAAGCGAGGGTGGGACTGAAGCTTTCTTT	CASSESEGGTEAFF
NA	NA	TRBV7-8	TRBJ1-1	TGTGCCAGCAGCCCGGGCGGTTACAACACTGAAGCTTTCTTT	CASSPGGYNTEAFF
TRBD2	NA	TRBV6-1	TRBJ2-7	TGTGCCAGCAGTGAATTAGCGGGAGGATACCCCTACGAGCAGTACTTC	CASSELAGGYPYEQYF
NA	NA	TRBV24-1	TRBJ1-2	TGTGCCACCAGTGTCGGACAGACTAACTATGGCTACACCTTC	CATSVGQTNYGYTF
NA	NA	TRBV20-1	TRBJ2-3	TGCAGGCTGGAGATGGTCGGGACAGATACGCAGTATTTT	CRLEMVGTDTQYF